The clone carrying this TCR beta chain was counted between two and nine times. What it binds is unknown. This CDR3 region has 18 residues. Germline V CDR1 and CDR2: LNHDA, SQIVND (reference sequence). J gave up 5 bases and V 7 bases, and 17 bases lay outside the gene matches. The data originate from a study of shared clonotypes between healthy human individuals. Study information: Donors had three CD4 naive, three CD4 memory, two CD8 naive and one CD8 memory plate apiece. Findings of the study overall: Four donors held 5% to 5.5% of naive CD4 clonotypes in common.

Every immunoSEQ plate was one replicate of a subset's evenly spread DNA. Assay used: immunoSEQ multiplex PCR; TCRdb lists only in-frame clones, some missing. The sample has approximately 640,000 clones; 72% are singletons. The donor population consisted of healthy HIV-negative adults with no recent acute infections or vaccinations. The chain carries TRBV19 and TRBJ2-2; 9 bases map to TRBD2. Sequences were obtained from memory CD4+ T cells sorted from blood. Subset indicated: CD45RA-negative fraction. This sequence originates from a woman in her twenties or thirties in good health. The CDR3 sequence: CASTPKAGLAGKTGELFF. The CDR3 DNA sequence: TGTGCCAGTACCCCAAAGGCGGGGCTAGCGGGAAAAACCGGGGAGCTGTTTTTT. Drawing the rest from reference TRBV19 and TRBJ2-2, the complete variable domain is DGGITQSPKYLFRKEGQNVTLSCEQNLNHDAMYWYRQDPGQGLRLIYYSQIVNDFQKGDIAEGYSVSREKKESFPLTVTSAQKNPTAFYLCASTPKAGLAGKTGELFFGEGSRLTVL.